Below, 24 T cell receptor beta chains from the same sample are listed, as sequenced in a study of control samples from healthy donors and cancer patients. Sequencing used immunoSEQ multiplex PCR; TCRdb keeps in-frame clones, though not all of them. The table shows roughly 180,000 clones, with roughly 94% occurring only once. The sequenced material came from blood. These TCRs come from a woman aged 18-30 years in good health.

Only a few counts were recorded for this clone. CDR3 sequence: CASSPGSANYGYTF. The CDR3 nucleotides read TGTGCCAGCAGCCCAGGGTCCGCTAACTATGGCTACACCTTC. The J gene is TRBJ1-2, the V gene TRBV6-2 or TRBV6-3, with a weak D call TRBD1 (5 bases). Looked up from germline, CDR1 is MNHEY and CDR2 is SVGEGT. V shed 6 bases and J shed 0 bases, with 11 bases lying between them. This CDR3 is built from 14 residues.

The genes are TRBV4-1 and TRBJ1-2; D is uncertain. The germline gives CDR1 MGHRA, CDR2 YSYEKL. The ends were cut back, 0 bases at V and 0 bases at J, with 11 bases in the middle. This CDR3 has 16 amino acids. The CDR3 reads CASSQDWVAPNYGYTF. In nucleotides, the CDR3 is TGCGCCAGCAGCCAAGATTGGGTAGCCCCTAACTATGGCTACACCTTC.

The V and J genes are TRBV7-8 and TRBJ2-1; D not certain. The CDR3 extends over 14 amino acids. The germline CDR1 and CDR2 sequences are SGHVS and FQNEAQ. V was cut by 5 bases and J by 0 bases, with 8 bases left in between. The CDR3 DNA is TGTGCCAGCAGCGCACGGTCCTCCTACAATGAGCAGTTCTTC. Protein sequence: CASSARSSYNEQFF.

CDR3 nucleotide sequence: TGTGCCAGCAGTTCTCCCGCCGCCACAGGGTTAAGCAATCAGCCCCAGCATTTT. Translated, it gives CASSSPAATGLSNQPQHF. The chain has TRBV6-2 or TRBV6-3 and TRBJ1-5; tentative D call: TRBD1 (6 bases). The CDR3 contains 18 residues. The germline CDR1 and CDR2 sequences are MNHEY and SVGEGT. V was pared by 4 bases and J by 1 base, with 20 bases between.

The CDR3 bases are TGTGCCAGCAGTCGGACAGAAGAGACCCAGTACTTC. It is translated as CASSRTEETQYF. The chain recombines TRBV6-2 or TRBV6-3 with TRBJ2-5, with TRBD1 as a possible D gene (6 bases). The V end was cut by 5 bases, the J end by 3 bases, with 7 bases between. The CDR3 has 12 residues. CDR1 is MNHEY, CDR2 SVGEGT, per germline.

This chain joins TRBV5-1 and TRBJ1-3; TRBD1 matches at 8 bases. Germline V gene lookup returns CDR1 SGHRS and CDR2 YFSETQ. Trimming cost V 8 bases and J 4 bases; bases outside gene matches: 5. The CDR3 has 13 amino acids. The CDR3 nucleotides are TGCGCCAGTGGACAGGGTTCGGGAAACACCATATATTTT. Translation gives CASGQGSGNTIYF.

The gene calls are TRBV13 and TRBJ2-7, with 10 bases lining up with TRBD1. Per germline, CDR1 PRHDT and CDR2 FYEKMQ (reference sequence). Losses at the gene ends were 4 bases for V and 5 bases for J; bases not matched to a gene: 2. The CDR3 contains 13 residues. The CDR3 here is CASSSGQGNEQYF. The CDR3 bases are TGTGCCAGCAGCTCGGGACAGGGGAACGAGCAGTACTTC. Full variable domain (outside the CDR3, taken from reference TRBV13 and TRBJ2-7): AAGVIQSPRHLIKEKRETATLKCYPIPRHDTVYWYQQGPGQDPQFLISFYEKMQSDKGSIPDRFSAQQFSDYHSELNMSSLELGDSALYFCASSSGQGNEQYFGPGTRLTVT.

The V gene is TRBV24-1, the J gene TRBJ2-1; 9 bases match TRBD1. V lost 2 bases, J lost 6 bases, and 7 bases stayed unmatched. There are 16 residues in the CDR3. Germline CDR1 and CDR2: KGHDR and SFDVKD. CDR3 in amino acids: CATSDSFGQGSNEQFF. The DNA of the CDR3 is TGTGCCACCAGTGATTCCTTTGGACAGGGGAGCAATGAGCAGTTCTTC.

V usage is TRBV28 and J usage is TRBJ2-6; D uncertain. CDR3 length: 15 amino acids. The V end was cut by 5 bases, the J end by 0 bases, with 8 bases between. CDR1 MDHEN and CDR2 SYDVKM come from the germline V gene. The CDR3 sequence is CASSPYTSGANVLTF. The CDR3 DNA sequence: TGTGCCAGCAGTCCGTACACCTCTGGGGCCAACGTCCTGACTTTC.

The rearrangement uses TRBV20-1 and TRBJ2-3, with 14 bases lining up with TRBD2. The CDR3 is 17 amino acids. V shed 3 bases and J 3 bases; nucleotides not matched to a gene: 8. Germline V gives CDR1 DFQATT, CDR2 SNEGSKA (reference sequence). CDR3 sequence reads: CSASKTWTSGGTDTQYF. The CDR3 nucleotides are TGCAGTGCTAGTAAGACCTGGACTAGCGGGGGGACAGATACGCAGTATTTT.

CDR3 residues: CASSWDRGSGYGYTF. The CDR3 DNA reads as TGTGCCAGCAGCTGGGACAGGGGTTCAGGATATGGCTACACCTTC. V is TRBV6-2 or TRBV6-3 and J is TRBJ1-2; 10 bases fit TRBD1. CDR1 and CDR2 (germline): MNHEY, SVGEGT. The trim removed 6 bases at V and 5 bases at J, leaving 9 bases unmatched. The CDR3 covers 15 residues.

V is TRBV9 and J is TRBJ2-3; TRBD2 aligns across 10 bases. The CDR3 contains 16 residues. Germline values: CDR1 SGDLS, CDR2 YYNGEE. J lost 1 base, V lost 4 bases, and 6 bases had no gene match. This CDR3 is CASSPEGLAGTDTQYF. The CDR3 nucleotides read TGTGCCAGCAGCCCAGAAGGACTAGCGGGCACAGATACGCAGTATTTT.

This clone was detected only once. This chain joins TRBV15 and TRBJ2-7; D is unresolved. This CDR3 region has 16 residues. V shed 1 base and J shed 6 bases, with 19 bases lying between them. CDR1 and CDR2 (germline): LNHNV, YYDKDF (reference sequence). CDR3 sequence: CATSRGLRYAKSEQYF. The CDR3 nucleotides read TGTGCCACCAGCAGAGGTCTGAGGTACGCTAAGAGCGAGCAGTACTTC.

The V gene is TRBV7-2, the J gene TRBJ1-2, with TRBD1 as a possible D gene (5 bases). Germline assignment: CDR1 SGHTA and CDR2 FQGNSA. The CDR3 is 13 residues long. The germline V and J ends were trimmed by 5 bases and 7 bases, with 14 bases remaining between them. The DNA of the CDR3 is TGTGCCAGCAGCCCACGGGCAGGGCTTGGCTACACCTTC. Translating it yields CASSPRAGLGYTF.

The V call is TRBV9, the J call TRBJ1-1; 8 bases align to TRBD1. The length of the CDR3 is 12 residues. V dropped 4 bases and J dropped 8; count of bases not matched to a gene: 4. Germline V gene sequence: CDR1 SGDLS, CDR2 YYNGEE. The CDR3 protein is CASSPTGDEAFF. The DNA of the CDR3 is TGTGCCAGCAGCCCGACAGGGGACGAAGCTTTCTTT.

The chain links TRBV24-1 to TRBJ2-1; 7 bases are shared with TRBD2. CDR1 and CDR2 from the germline V gene are KGHDR and SFDVKD. V dropped 9 bases and J dropped 10; count of bases not matched to a gene: 17. The CDR3 is made up of 15 amino acids. The CDR3 sequence: CATRDSGLGLREQFF. In DNA form, the CDR3 reads TGTGCCACCCGGGATAGCGGGCTGGGTCTTAGGGAGCAGTTCTTC.

The chain uses TRBV7-3 and TRBJ2-5; TRBD1 matches at 9 bases. The junction had 6 bases not matched to a gene; V was cut back by 6 bases and J by 1 base. The length of the CDR3 is 15 residues. The germline gives CDR1 SGHTA, CDR2 FQGTGA. CDR3 protein: CASSPGTGIQETQYF. CDR3 bases: TGTGCCAGCAGTCCCGGGACAGGGATCCAAGAGACCCAGTACTTC.

V gene TRBV6-5 combines with J gene TRBJ1-2, with 8 bases lining up with TRBD1. V trimming: 8 bases; J trimming: 2 bases; junction bases outside the gene matches: 4. This CDR3 comprises 13 residues. Germline CDR1 MNHEY, CDR2 SVGAGI. CDR3 DNA sequence: TGTGCCAGCCGCACAGGGGGGAACTATGGCTACACCTTC. Protein product: CASRTGGNYGYTF.

The chain couples TRBV2 to TRBJ2-3; the match to TRBD2 covers 14 bases. Germline V gene lookup returns CDR1 SNHLY and CDR2 FYNNEI. The CDR3 extends over 15 amino acids. V lost 6 bases, J lost 5 bases, and 4 bases stayed unmatched. The CDR3 DNA reads as TGTGCCAGCAGCAGACTAGCGGGGGGGGTAGATACGCAGTATTTT. Encoded protein: CASSRLAGGVDTQYF. Full variable domain (remainder filled in from reference TRBV2 and TRBJ2-3): EPEVTQTPSHQVTQMGQEVILRCVPISNHLYFYWYRQILGQKVEFLVSFYNNEISEKSEIFDDQFSVERPDGSNFTLKIRSTKLEDSAMYFCASSRLAGGVDTQYFGPGTRLTVL.

This chain links TRBV24-1 with TRBJ1-5; tentatively, D is TRBD1 (5 bases). Germline CDR1 reads KGHDR; CDR2 reads SFDVKD. V lost 3 bases to trimming and J lost 5 bases, with 13 bases between them. CDR3 length equals 15 residues. The CDR3 reads CATSDRGGRDQPQHF. CDR3 nucleotide sequence: TGTGCCACCAGTGATCGTGGGGGGAGAGATCAGCCCCAGCATTTT.

This clone was seen a handful of times. The J gene is TRBJ2-7, the V gene TRBV4-3, with 9 bases that match TRBD1. The V segment lost 2 bases and the J segment 2 bases; nucleotides outside the gene matches: 1. Per the germline V gene, CDR1 is LGHNA and CDR2 is YSLEER. This CDR3 has 14 amino acids. The CDR3 DNA reads as TGCGCCAGCAGCCAACGGACAGGGGCCTACGAGCAGTACTTC. Translated, it gives CASSQRTGAYEQYF.

This chain uses TRBV28 with TRBJ2-7; D gene ambiguous. CDR3 length: 11 residues. V lost 8 bases to trimming and J lost 5 bases, with 10 bases between them. Germline V gene data show CDR1 as MDHEN and CDR2 as SYDVKM. The CDR3 sequence: CASGLLHEQYF. CDR3 nucleotides: TGTGCCAGCGGCCTGTTGCACGAGCAGTACTTC.

A single count supports this clone. The CDR3 nucleotides are TGTGCCAGCAGCTTCGTCGCGGGGGATACGCAGTATTTT. Its protein is CASSFVAGDTQYF. J is TRBJ2-3 and V is TRBV7-3; possibly TRBD2 for D (6 bases). Trimming left V 3 bases short and J 6 bases short, with 10 bases between. Germline assignment: CDR1 SGHTA and CDR2 FQGTGA. The CDR3 totals 13 residues.

The chain couples TRBV5-4 to TRBJ2-3; perhaps TRBD1 as D (5 bases). The CDR3 length is 15 residues. Germline V gene data show CDR1 as SGHNT and CDR2 as YYREEE (reference sequence). The V end lost 1 base, the J end lost 4 bases, and 13 bases lay between the germline ends. CDR3 DNA: TGTGCCAGCAGCTTGCCAGGGTATCGCCCAGATACGCAGTATTTT. Its translation is CASSLPGYRPDTQYF.